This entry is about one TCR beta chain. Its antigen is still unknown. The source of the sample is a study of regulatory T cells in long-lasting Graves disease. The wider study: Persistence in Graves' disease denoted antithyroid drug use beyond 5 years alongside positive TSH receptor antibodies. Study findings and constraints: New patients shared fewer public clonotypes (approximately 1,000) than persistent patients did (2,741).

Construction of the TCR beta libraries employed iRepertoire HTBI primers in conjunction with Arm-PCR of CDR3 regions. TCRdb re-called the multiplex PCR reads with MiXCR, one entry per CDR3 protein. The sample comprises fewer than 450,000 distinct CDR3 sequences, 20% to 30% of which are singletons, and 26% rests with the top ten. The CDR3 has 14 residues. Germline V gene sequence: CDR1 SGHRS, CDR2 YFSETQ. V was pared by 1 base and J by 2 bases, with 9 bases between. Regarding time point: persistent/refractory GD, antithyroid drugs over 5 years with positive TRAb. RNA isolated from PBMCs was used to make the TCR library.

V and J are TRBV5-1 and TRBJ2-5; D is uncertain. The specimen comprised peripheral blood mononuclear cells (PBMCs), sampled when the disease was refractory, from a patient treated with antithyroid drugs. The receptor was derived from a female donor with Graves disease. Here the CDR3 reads CASSLNFAQETQYF. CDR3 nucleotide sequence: TGCGCCAGCAGCTTGAATTTCGCACAAGAGACCCAGTACTTC.